The 22 T cell receptor beta chains given below trace back to one sample, sequenced in a study of CD8 T cells in ankylosing spondylitis. Their target antigens are unknown. In TCRdb, the 5' RACE reads were re-called with MiXCR into one record per CDR3 protein. The table lists about 800,000 distinct CDR3 sequences, over 9.5% of them singletons. Study-level findings and limits: Ankylosing spondylitis blood seemed to carry a telltale TCR beta motif made of roughly eight highly homologous variants.

Material for sequencing was blood, either unsorted or a sorted T cell fraction (not recorded which). These receptors were taken from a male donor with ankylosing spondylitis.

The V and J genes are TRBV12-3 or TRBV12-4 and TRBJ2-1, with 9 bases identical to TRBD2. The J segment lost 8 bases and the V segment lost 7 bases, leaving 6 bases of the junction unmatched. The length of the CDR3 is 13 residues. The CDR3 is CASTSGRLDEQFF. The CDR3 coding sequence is TGTGCCAGCACAAGCGGGAGGTTGGATGAGCAGTTCTTC.

V and J are TRBV20-1 and TRBJ2-1; D gene unclear. CDR1 and CDR2 from the germline V gene are DFQATT and SNEGSKA (reference sequence). There are 12 residues in the CDR3. CDR3 bases: TGCACGCCCTTGGACCTCCACAATGAGCAGTTCTTC. It is translated as CTPLDLHNEQFF.

This clonotype was detected only a few times. J is TRBJ1-4 and V is TRBV24-1; D unclear. CDR3 length: 16 residues. V lost 5 bases and J 11 bases, leaving 23 bases between the germline ends. In germline, CDR1 is KGHDR, CDR2 SFDVKD. CDR3 coding DNA: TGTGCCACCAGTGTCCCACGGGCCGCCGGGCCTCTGAAACTGTTTTTT. As protein: CATSVPRAAGPLKLFF.

The chain has TRBV20-1 and TRBJ2-7; TRBD2 might be the D (6 bases). This CDR3 spans 13 amino acids. V was clipped by 5 bases and J by 1 base, with 12 bases between them. From germline, CDR1 is DFQATT and CDR2 SNEGSKA (reference sequence). Here the CDR3 reads CSAAPSASYEQYF. Written as DNA, the CDR3 is TGCAGTGCTGCCCCTAGCGCTTCCTACGAGCAGTACTTC.

The chain recombines TRBV20-1 with TRBJ2-3; D uncertain. V lost 0 bases and J lost 3, with 13 bases in between. The CDR3 is 15 residues long. The germline V gene has CDR1 DFQATT and CDR2 SNEGSKA (reference sequence). Written as DNA, the CDR3 is TGCAGTGCTAGAGATATCGCCAGGTGGACAGATACGCAGTATTTT. Its protein is CSARDIARWTDTQYF.

V and J are TRBV5-6 and TRBJ2-7; unclear D gene. Looked up from germline, CDR1 is SGHDT and CDR2 is YYEEEE. The CDR3 totals 13 residues. Between the trimmed V and J ends, which lost 0 bases and 6 bases, there was a span of 10 bases. The CDR3 DNA is TGTGCCAGCAGCTTGGCCTACAGAGGCGAGCAGTACTTC. The encoded protein is CASSLAYRGEQYF.

In its sample, this clonotype was seen many times. The genes are TRBV29-1 and TRBJ2-5; D not resolved. The CDR3 extends over 13 amino acids. Trimming removed 3 bases from V and 1 base from J, with 9 bases in between. Germline-derived CDR1 and CDR2 are SQVTM and ANQGSEA. For the CDR3, the DNA is TGCAGCGTTGACGGGCGTTTCCAAGAGACCCAGTACTTC. This translates into CSVDGRFQETQYF.

The chain couples TRBV5-5 to TRBJ2-3; D is perhaps TRBD2 (7 bases). CDR1 SGHKS and CDR2 YYEKEE come from the germline V gene (reference sequence). The CDR3 runs to 16 residues. V lost 6 bases to trimming and J lost 2 bases, with 19 bases between them. The CDR3 reads CASKGGGRDYTDTQYF. The DNA for the CDR3 is TGTGCCAGCAAAGGGGGGGGCAGGGACTACACAGATACGCAGTATTTT. Together with reference TRBV5-5 and TRBJ2-3, the CDR3 gives the full variable domain: DAGVTQSPTHLIKTRGQQVTLRCSPISGHKSVSWYQQVLGQGPQFIFQYYEKEERGRGNFPDRFSARQFPNYSSELNVNALLLGDSALYLCASKGGGRDYTDTQYFGPGTRLTVL.

V usage is TRBV5-1 and J usage is TRBJ1-2, with 7 bases aligning to TRBD1. With 0 bases clipped from V and 4 bases from J, the junction kept 3 bases outside the gene matches. The CDR3 extends over 14 amino acids. Germline V gene data show CDR1 as SGHRS and CDR2 as YFSETQ. CDR3 nucleotide sequence: TGCGCCAGCAGCTTGGCCCAGGGGGGCTATGGCTACACCTTC. Its protein product is CASSLAQGGYGYTF.

The chain recombines TRBV20-1 with TRBJ2-7, with D hard to call. The CDR3 loop spans 14 amino acids. Trimming shortened V by 3 bases and J by 3 bases, and 15 bases separated the two germline ends. Germline V gene sequence: CDR1 DFQATT, CDR2 SNEGSKA (reference sequence). The CDR3 nucleotides are TGCAGTGCTAGTATATTGCGTAGGGACTACGAGCAGTACTTC. This encodes CSASILRRDYEQYF.

This clonotype has more than one count but fewer than ten. V gene TRBV9 combines with J gene TRBJ2-3; 9 nucleotides line up with TRBD1. This CDR3 has 13 amino acids. Germline CDR1 is SGDLS and CDR2 is YYNGEE. After removal of 4 bases from V and 5 bases from J, the junction contained 2 bases not matched to a gene. The CDR3 loop reads CASSRDREDTQYF. The DNA for the CDR3 is TGTGCCAGCAGCCGGGACAGGGAAGATACGCAGTATTTT.

The table lists this clonotype with a few counts. This sequence joins TRBV20-1 and TRBJ2-3, with D unclear. V shed 0 bases and J shed 2 bases, with 6 bases lying between them. This CDR3 spans 13 amino acids. Germline V gene lookup returns CDR1 DFQATT and CDR2 SNEGSKA (reference sequence). The CDR3 nucleotides are TGCAGTGCTAGAGATGACACCACAGATACGCAGTATTTT. This translates into CSARDDTTDTQYF.

This clonotype was observed at least ten times. The V gene is TRBV12-3 or TRBV12-4, the J gene TRBJ2-3; TRBD2 matches at 7 bases. The CDR3 is made up of 13 amino acids. V trimming: 6 bases; J trimming: 5 bases; junction bases outside the gene matches: 5. The CDR3 protein is CASSQSGGDTQYF. CDR3 nucleotides: TGTGCCAGCAGCCAATCGGGGGGAGATACGCAGTATTTT.

The chain employs TRBV4-2 and TRBJ1-6; D is unclear. Germline lookup yields CDR1 LGHNA and CDR2 YNFKEQ. This CDR3 region has 15 residues. Trimming shortened V by 2 bases and J by 0 bases, and 5 bases separated the two germline ends. The CDR3 sequence: CASSQRDSYNSPLHF. The CDR3 DNA reads TGTGCCAGCAGCCAAAGGGACTCCTATAATTCACCCCTCCACTTT.

V is TRBV7-2 and J is TRBJ1-1; D not certain. V shed 1 base and J shed 5 bases, with 11 bases lying between them. Germline loops: CDR1 SGHTA, CDR2 FQGNSA. This CDR3 is 14 amino acids long. Written as DNA, the CDR3 is TGTGCCAGCAGCTTAGGAGGGAGGGAAACTGAAGCTTTCTTT. Translated: CASSLGGRETEAFF.

V is TRBV6-5 and J is TRBJ2-1, with 7 bases that match TRBD1. The germline CDR1 and CDR2 sequences are MNHEY and SVGAGI. After removal of 0 bases from V and 16 bases from J, the junction contained 9 bases not matched to a gene. The CDR3 has 13 amino acids. The CDR3 region has the DNA TGTGCCAGCAGTTACTCTAGGGACAGCCTCCTATTCTTC. Protein: CASSYSRDSLLFF.

This clonotype has at least ten counts. The chain employs TRBV4-3 and TRBJ2-3; 7 bases are shared with TRBD1. Germline V CDR1 and CDR2: LGHNA, YSLEER. Losses at the gene ends were 2 bases for V and 3 bases for J; bases not matched to a gene: 11. CDR3 length: 17 amino acids. In DNA form, the CDR3 reads TGCGCCAGCAGCCAATTGAGGCAGACAGGGCGAACAGATACGCAGTATTTT. Translation: CASSQLRQTGRTDTQYF.

The chain employs TRBV12-3 or TRBV12-4 and TRBJ2-3; TRBD2 matches at 7 bases. V lost 4 bases, J lost 1 base, and 2 bases stayed unmatched. The CDR3 has 14 residues. The CDR3 DNA reads as TGTGCCAGCAGTTCACGGGAGGGCACAGATACGCAGTATTTT. The encoded protein is CASSSREGTDTQYF.

This chain uses TRBV27 with TRBJ2-2; no reliable D call. CDR3 length: 15 amino acids. V lost 1 base and J 2 bases, leaving 8 bases between the germline ends. Germline CDR1 is MNHEY and CDR2 is SMNVEV (reference sequence). The CDR3 DNA is TGTGCCAGCAGTTTATTCGCCGCTAACACCGGGGAGCTGTTTTTT. Residues: CASSLFAANTGELFF.

This chain joins TRBV5-1 and TRBJ2-2, with D perhaps given as TRBD1 or TRBD2 (6 bases each). V was shortened by 4 bases and J by 4 bases, with 17 bases between the two germline ends. This CDR3 has 16 residues. Germline assignment: CDR1 SGHRS and CDR2 YFSETQ. The CDR3 DNA sequence: TGCGCCAGCAGCCCCGGGGGCGCCGGGGGCACCGGGGAGCTGTTTTTT. It codes for CASSPGGAGGTGELFF.

The rearrangement joins TRBV6-5 to TRBJ2-5; D unresolved. The V end was cut by 5 bases, the J end by 5 bases, with 12 bases between. The CDR3 runs 13 residues. CDR1 and CDR2 (germline): MNHEY, SVGAGI. The DNA of the CDR3 is TGTGCCAGCAGTAACACAGCCTGGGAGACCCAGTACTTC. It encodes CASSNTAWETQYF.

Many counts were recorded for this clonotype. J is TRBJ1-1 and V is TRBV5-1; TRBD1 agrees at 7 bases. V lost 0 bases and J lost 5; bases outside the gene matches: 7. Germline CDR1 is SGHRS and CDR2 is YFSETQ. The CDR3 is 15 amino acids. Here the CDR3 reads CASSLEAGGWTEAFF. CDR3 nucleotide sequence: TGCGCCAGCAGCTTGGAAGCAGGGGGGTGGACTGAAGCTTTCTTT.